The 26 T cell receptor beta chains listed next were all sequenced from one sample in a study of blood T cell repertoires in COVID-19. Clones were sequenced by immunoSEQ multiplex PCR, and TCRdb holds only the in-frame ones, with some missing. The repertoire consists of approximately 120,000 clones, with over 75% occurring once and the leading ten covering approximately 1.2%. The source material was peripheral blood. The source is an elderly woman with acute or convalescent COVID-19.

The DNA for the CDR3 is TGCGCCAGCAGCTTAGGACAACGAGTTGAAAAACTGTTTTTT. Its protein product is CASSLGQRVEKLFF. This sequence joins TRBV5-1 and TRBJ1-4; possible D gene TRBD1, 5 bases. Trimming shortened V by 2 bases and J by 7 bases, and 12 bases separated the two germline ends. The CDR3 is 14 amino acids. The germline V gene has CDR1 SGHRS and CDR2 YFSETQ.

The J gene is TRBJ1-4, the V gene TRBV28; perhaps TRBD1 as D (6 bases). Germline-derived CDR1 and CDR2 are MDHEN and SYDVKM. The germline V and J ends were trimmed by 7 bases and 8 bases, with 20 bases remaining between them. The CDR3 has 15 residues. The CDR3 nucleotides read TGTGCCAGCACAGCTCGGACAGCCGGAGTCGAAAAACTGTTTTTT. It encodes CASTARTAGVEKLFF. Based on the CDR3 plus reference TRBV28 and TRBJ1-4, the full variable domain is DVKVTQSSRYLVKRTGEKVFLECVQDMDHENMFWYRQDPGLGLRLIYFSYDVKMKEKGDIPEGYSVSREKKERFSLILESASTNQTSMYLCASTARTAGVEKLFFGSGTQLSVL.

This clone appeared a single time. The V and J genes are TRBV7-9 and TRBJ1-4; D ambiguous. Germline V lookup: CDR1 SEHNR, CDR2 FQNEAQ (reference sequence). The V end was cut by 0 bases, the J end by 6 bases, with 5 bases between. The CDR3 is 13 residues long. DNA of the CDR3: TGTGCCAGCAGCTTAGCTCAGGATGAAAAACTGTTTTTT. Protein sequence: CASSLAQDEKLFF.

This clone was picked up one time. V gene TRBV5-1 combines with J gene TRBJ2-7, with 7 bases fitting TRBD1. The CDR3 loop spans 15 amino acids. V shed 0 bases, J shed 1 base, and the junction held 4 bases outside the gene matches. Germline assignment: CDR1 SGHRS and CDR2 YFSETQ. The CDR3 DNA reads TGCGCCAGCAGCTTGGACCACAGGGGATCCTACGAGCAGTACTTC. It translates to CASSLDHRGSYEQYF.

This chain uses TRBV9 with TRBJ2-7, with D tentatively TRBD1 (6 bases). Germline assignment: CDR1 SGDLS and CDR2 YYNGEE. This CDR3 has 14 residues. V dropped 2 bases and J dropped 2 bases, with 11 bases sitting between them. This CDR3 reads CASSVGQTPYEQYF. The CDR3 bases are TGTGCCAGCAGCGTCGGACAGACTCCCTACGAGCAGTACTTC.

The V gene is TRBV4-3, the J gene TRBJ1-1; tentatively, D is TRBD1 (6 bases). The germline V gene encodes CDR1 LGHNA and CDR2 YSLEER. The CDR3 length is 14 residues. V shed 1 base and J shed 3 bases, with 9 bases lying between them. CDR3 nucleotide sequence: TGCGCCAGCAGCCAAGTCGAGGGGGACACTGAAGCTTTCTTT. Its protein is CASSQVEGDTEAFF.

The chain combines TRBV3-1 (or the pseudogene TRBV3-2) with TRBJ2-7; 8 bases match TRBD2. The CDR3 is 13 amino acids. The germline CDR1 and CDR2 sequences are LGHDT and YNNKEL (reference sequence). The trim removed 10 bases at V and 6 bases at J, leaving 11 bases unmatched. The CDR3 coding sequence is TGTGCCACCCGGGGGGGGTGGCTGAGCGAGCAGTACTTC. Protein: CATRGGWLSEQYF.

The J gene is TRBJ1-1, the V gene TRBV27; 7 nucleotides match TRBD1. Trimming cost V 5 bases and J 5 bases; bases outside gene matches: 5. Germline lookup yields CDR1 MNHEY and CDR2 SMNVEV (reference sequence). The CDR3 has 13 amino acids. The chain's CDR3 is CASSKTGKTEAFF. The CDR3 DNA reads as TGTGCCAGCAGTAAGACAGGGAAAACTGAAGCTTTCTTT.

The chain uses TRBV11-2 and TRBJ1-1; 11 positions agree with TRBD1. CDR1 and CDR2 (germline): SGHAT, FQNNGV. CDR3 size: 16 residues. The V gene end was trimmed by 5 bases and the J gene end by 4 bases; junction bases not matched to a gene: 9. The chain's CDR3 is CASSARTGGAGTEAFF. The CDR3 nucleotides read TGTGCCAGCAGCGCACGGACAGGGGGCGCGGGCACTGAAGCTTTCTTT.

The V and J genes are TRBV19 and TRBJ2-1; 10 nucleotides align to TRBD2. This CDR3 has 14 residues. The V gene's germline CDR1 is LNHDA and CDR2 SQIVND (reference sequence). V shed 4 bases and J 9 bases; nucleotides not matched to a gene: 6. The CDR3 protein is CASSRGGLATEQFF. The CDR3 DNA sequence: TGTGCCAGTAGTAGAGGGGGACTAGCGACTGAGCAGTTCTTC.

The chain carries TRBV7-3 and TRBJ2-1, with TRBD2 matching 8 bases. V lost 4 bases, J lost 2 bases, and 7 bases stayed unmatched. From germline, CDR1 is SGHTA and CDR2 FQGTGA. This CDR3 has 16 residues. CDR3 nucleotide sequence: TGTGCCAGCAGCTGGCCAAGCGGGAGTACCTACAATGAGCAGTTCTTC. Encoded protein: CASSWPSGSTYNEQFF.

The chain has TRBV28 and TRBJ1-2, with 7 bases identical to TRBD1. CDR1 is MDHEN, CDR2 SYDVKM, per germline. The length of the CDR3 is 12 residues. The CDR3 loop reads CVAGDRDNGYTF. The CDR3 bases are TGTGTGGCTGGGGACAGAGACAATGGCTACACCTTC.

The chain recombines TRBV28 with TRBJ2-1; 10 nucleotides agree with TRBD1. The V gene's germline CDR1 is MDHEN and CDR2 SYDVKM. The CDR3 is made up of 15 amino acids. V lost 7 bases and J lost 5; bases outside the gene matches: 8. The CDR3 sequence is CASTSLGTGDNEQFF. In nucleotides, the CDR3 is TGTGCCAGCACCTCCCTCGGGACAGGGGACAATGAGCAGTTCTTC.

V is TRBV27 and J is TRBJ2-7; tentatively, D is TRBD1 (6 bases). Germline V gene lookup returns CDR1 MNHEY and CDR2 SMNVEV (reference sequence). The CDR3 totals 14 residues. Trimming took 3 bases from V and 2 from J, leaving 11 bases between them. DNA of the CDR3: TGTGCCAGCAGTTTTGGCAGGGGAGCCTACGAGCAGTACTTC. Its protein product is CASSFGRGAYEQYF.

J is TRBJ2-7 and V is TRBV6-1; D is unresolved. V lost 0 bases and J lost 7, with 7 bases in between. Germline CDR1 reads MNHNS; CDR2 reads SASEGT. The CDR3 extends over 12 amino acids. Here the CDR3 DNA reads TGTGCCAGCAGTGAAGCCCTCTCTGAGCAGTACTTC. It yields the protein CASSEALSEQYF.

The chain carries TRBV6-5 and TRBJ1-4; D is possibly TRBD1 (5 bases). This CDR3 region has 13 residues. Germline CDR1 reads MNHEY; CDR2 reads SVGAGI. The V end was cut by 8 bases, the J end by 8 bases, with 15 bases between. The CDR3 nucleotides read TGTGCCAGCGGGTGGACGGGGGGGGAAAAACTGTTTTTT. Translating it yields CASGWTGGEKLFF.

The chain uses TRBV7-2 and TRBJ2-7; tentative D call: TRBD1 (6 bases). V was trimmed by 2 bases and J by 6 bases, leaving 14 bases between them. The CDR3 is 14 amino acids. Germline V gives CDR1 SGHTA, CDR2 FQGNSA. This chain's CDR3 is CASSLKGGVGEQYF. The CDR3 bases are TGTGCCAGCAGCTTAAAAGGGGGAGTTGGCGAGCAGTACTTC.

The chain couples TRBV19 to TRBJ1-2, with D possibly TRBD1 on 6 matching bases. The germline V and J ends were trimmed by 5 bases and 7 bases, with 11 bases remaining between them. Germline CDR1 is LNHDA and CDR2 is SQIVND (reference sequence). The CDR3 covers 12 residues. The CDR3, as DNA: TGTGCCAGTAGTCCACAGGGAACTGGCTACACCTTC. Translated, it gives CASSPQGTGYTF. Full variable domain (missing parts from reference TRBV19 and TRBJ1-2): DGGITQSPKYLFRKEGQNVTLSCEQNLNHDAMYWYRQDPGQGLRLIYYSQIVNDFQKGDIAEGYSVSREKKESFPLTVTSAQKNPTAFYLCASSPQGTGYTFGSGTRLTVV.

This clone was seen a single time. The rearrangement links TRBV12-3 or TRBV12-4 to TRBJ1-2, with D unclear. This CDR3 contains 13 residues. CDR3: CATSRDPYYGYTF. The DNA of the CDR3 is TGTGCTACTTCTAGAGACCCCTACTATGGCTACACCTTC.

The chain uses TRBV7-9 and TRBJ2-3; TRBD2 matches 7 bases. Germline V gives CDR1 SEHNR, CDR2 FQNEAQ (reference sequence). The junction had 10 bases not matched to a gene; V was cut back by 6 bases and J by 1 base. CDR3 length equals 16 residues. In DNA, the CDR3 is TGTGCCAGCAGTCCCTACTTGGGGGGGGGCACAGATACGCAGTATTTT. This translates into CASSPYLGGGTDTQYF.

This chain joins TRBV5-3 and TRBJ1-2, with a weak D call TRBD1 (6 bases). TRBV5-3 falls under the ORF class, with uncertain function. This CDR3 has 15 amino acids. Trimming shortened V by 1 base and J by 7 bases, and 17 bases separated the two germline ends. CDR3 protein: CARSLPQGDLVGYTF. The CDR3 DNA sequence: TGTGCCAGAAGCTTGCCACAGGGCGATCTAGTTGGCTACACCTTC.

This clone was detected once. This chain joins TRBV6-5 and TRBJ2-3; D unresolved. CDR1 and CDR2 from the germline V gene are MNHEY and SVGAGI. This CDR3 has 12 amino acids. Trimming took off 8 bases at V and 2 bases at J, with 8 bases between the two ends. For the CDR3, the DNA is TGTGCCAGCGGAATAGCCACAGATACGCAGTATTTT. Encoded protein: CASGIATDTQYF.

Here the CDR3 DNA reads TGCGCCAGCAGCAAGGACAGGGGGCCCAATCAGCCCCAGCATTTT. This sequence encodes CASSKDRGPNQPQHF. The chain joins TRBV5-1 to TRBJ1-5, with 11 nucleotides matching TRBD1. Germline V gives CDR1 SGHRS, CDR2 YFSETQ. The length of the CDR3 is 15 residues. V lost 4 bases and J lost 3; bases outside the gene matches: 3.

The chain couples TRBV5-4 to TRBJ2-1, with 7 bases lining up with TRBD1. In germline, CDR1 is SGHNT, CDR2 YYREEE (reference sequence). Trimming removed 5 bases from V and 3 bases from J; junction bases left unmatched: 11. CDR3 length equals 16 residues. The DNA for the CDR3 is TGTGCCAGCAGTCCGCTCACGGGACAGAACTACAATGAGCAGTTCTTC. Its protein product is CASSPLTGQNYNEQFF.

This sequence joins TRBV3-1 (or the pseudogene TRBV3-2) and TRBJ2-7; D perhaps matches TRBD1 (6 bases). The CDR3 has 13 amino acids. V lost 1 base to trimming and J lost 2 bases, with 6 bases between them. CDR1 is LGHDT and CDR2 is YNNKEL in the germline V gene (reference sequence). CDR3 region: CASSQAGAYEQYF. Here the CDR3 DNA reads TGTGCCAGCAGCCAAGCAGGGGCCTACGAGCAGTACTTC.

The chain links TRBV5-1 to TRBJ2-3, with 9 positions matching TRBD2. This CDR3 contains 17 residues. Germline CDR1 reads SGHRS; CDR2 reads YFSETQ. V lost 0 bases to trimming and J lost 2 bases; unmatched junction nucleotides: 7. CDR3 nucleotides: TGCGCCAGCAGCTTGGAGGGGCGGGGGGGCGACACAGATACGCAGTATTTT. Its protein product is CASSLEGRGGDTDTQYF.